Here is one TCR beta chain with its context. Its antigen is still unknown. Autoimmune disease history or systemic immunosuppression meant exclusion. Sampling times: baseline, cycle 4 day 1, cycle 7 day 1. This specimen belongs to a study of OX40 agonist ivuxolimab in advanced cancers. For the study at large: As their treatment, patients were administered ivuxolimab, an agonistic anti-OX40 (CD134) antibody.

From germline, CDR1 is SGHRS and CDR2 YFSETQ. The CDR3 covers 16 residues. The V end was cut by 1 base, the J end by 0 bases, with 8 bases between. Study-wide findings and caveats: Some patients who did not respond also had low normalized T-cell clonal expansion.

TCRdb keeps only in-frame clones here, not all; method: immunoSEQ multiplex PCR. Here the sample spans over 45,000 clones, around 90% being singletons. The material was CD4+ or CD8+ T cells sorted from blood, obtained in a trial of the OX40 agonist ivuxolimab. This sequence joins TRBV5-1 and TRBJ1-6; no reliable D call. The clonotype was recovered from an adult with an advanced solid tumor such as melanoma, head and neck, liver or kidney cancer. The CDR3 nucleotides are TGCGCCAGCAGCTTGTTGGAGAGCTCCTATAATTCACCCCTCCACTTT. Protein sequence: CASSLLESSYNSPLHF.